The clone carrying this T cell receptor (beta chain) was detected ten times or more. The antigen remains unidentified. Germline CDR1 reads SGHAT; CDR2 reads FQNNGV. This CDR3 comprises 15 residues. Trimming cost V 2 bases and J 3 bases, with 14 bases left between them. These data originate in a study of Graves' ophthalmopathy and Graves' hyperthyroidism. Study background: Before any treatment was given, at initial diagnosis, peripheral blood was collected.

Amplification from RNA transcripts yielded the TCR beta CDR3 regions. HTBI primers primed a first-round RT-PCR, and a second-round multiplex PCR followed. One entry per CDR3 protein, called by TCRdb with MiXCR from the multiplex PCR reads. The repertoire has 300,000 to 450,000 distinct CDR3 sequences, about 17% of them found once; the top ten carry 2.4%. Overall study results and limits: Stable hyperthyroidism and ophthalmopathy were told apart by a 13-signature model, which achieved approximately 87% sensitivity and more than 75% specificity. Most clonotypes expanded in thyroid above 0.001 frequency were present in blood too. Ophthalmopathy progression was predicted by the model at less than 71% sensitivity and under 75% specificity.

The sample taken for sequencing was peripheral blood. The TCR sequence derives from an adult woman with stable Graves' hyperthyroidism. The chain is built from TRBV11-2 and TRBJ2-7, with D unresolved. The CDR3 nucleotides read TGTGCCAGCAGCTTAAGATTGACAAATAACTACGAGCAGTACTTC. Amino acid sequence: CASSLRLTNNYEQYF.